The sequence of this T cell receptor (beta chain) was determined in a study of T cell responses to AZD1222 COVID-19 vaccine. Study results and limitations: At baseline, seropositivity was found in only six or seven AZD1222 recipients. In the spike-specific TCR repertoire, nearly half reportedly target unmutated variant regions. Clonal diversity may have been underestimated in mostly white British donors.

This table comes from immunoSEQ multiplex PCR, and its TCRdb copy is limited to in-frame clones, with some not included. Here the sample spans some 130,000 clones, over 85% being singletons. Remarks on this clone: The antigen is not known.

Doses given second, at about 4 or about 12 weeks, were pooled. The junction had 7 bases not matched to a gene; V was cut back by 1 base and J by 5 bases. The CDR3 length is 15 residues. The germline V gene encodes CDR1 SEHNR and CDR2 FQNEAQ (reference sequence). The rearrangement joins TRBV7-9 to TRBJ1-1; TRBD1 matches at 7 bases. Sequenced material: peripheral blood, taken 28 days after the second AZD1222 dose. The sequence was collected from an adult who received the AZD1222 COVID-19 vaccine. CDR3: CASSLVSGGGTEAFF. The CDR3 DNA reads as TGTGCCAGCAGCTTAGTATCAGGGGGAGGAACTGAAGCTTTCTTT.